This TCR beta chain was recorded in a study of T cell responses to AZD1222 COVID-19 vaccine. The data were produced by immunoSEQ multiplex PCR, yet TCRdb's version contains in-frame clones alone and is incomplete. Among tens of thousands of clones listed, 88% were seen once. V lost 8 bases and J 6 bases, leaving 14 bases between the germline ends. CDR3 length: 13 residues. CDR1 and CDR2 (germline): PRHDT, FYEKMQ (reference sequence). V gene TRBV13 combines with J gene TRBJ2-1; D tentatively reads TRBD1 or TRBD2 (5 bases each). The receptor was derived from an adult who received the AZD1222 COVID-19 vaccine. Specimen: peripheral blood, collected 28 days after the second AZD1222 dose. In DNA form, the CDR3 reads TGTGCCAGCGGGACCCAGCCCCCCAATGAGCAGTTCTTC. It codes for CASGTQPPNEQFF.